Presented here are 25 T cell receptor beta chains from one specimen sequenced in a study of blood T cell repertoires in COVID-19. The repertoire was sequenced with immunoSEQ multiplex PCR; TCRdb's copy has only in-frame clones and lacks some. Of roughly 200,000 clones in the sample, around 76% were seen once. The sequencing input was peripheral blood. The receptor source for this set is a woman aged 45-60 years with active or convalescent COVID-19.

The chain has TRBV5-5 and TRBJ1-1, with 11 bases identical to TRBD1. J gave up 7 bases and V 5 bases, and 7 bases lay outside the gene matches. Looked up from germline, CDR1 is SGHKS and CDR2 is YYEKEE (reference sequence). The CDR3 is 14 amino acids. In nucleotides, the CDR3 is TGTGCCAGCAGATCGGACAGGGGGCTTGGTGAAGCTTTCTTT. Its protein product is CASRSDRGLGEAFF. Full variable domain (missing parts from reference TRBV5-5 and TRBJ1-1): DAGVTQSPTHLIKTRGQQVTLRCSPISGHKSVSWYQQVLGQGPQFIFQYYEKEERGRGNFPDRFSARQFPNYSSELNVNALLLGDSALYLCASRSDRGLGEAFFGQGTRLTVV.

The table lists this clone with a few counts. The gene calls are TRBV4-2 and TRBJ2-1, with TRBD2 matching over 9 bases. There are 17 residues in the CDR3. CDR1 is LGHNA, CDR2 YNFKEQ, per germline. V gave up 2 bases and J gave up 3 bases; unmatched junction bases: 8. The CDR3 region has the DNA TGTGCCAGCAGCCAATTGTATAGCGGGGGACTCTACAATGAGCAGTTCTTC. This gives the protein CASSQLYSGGLYNEQFF.

This chain links TRBV6-5 with TRBJ1-1, with 12 bases that match TRBD1. This CDR3 region has 14 residues. Looked up from germline, CDR1 is MNHEY and CDR2 is SVGAGI. The J segment lost 4 bases and the V segment lost 8 bases, leaving 5 bases of the junction unmatched. This CDR3 is CASGGQGAGTEAFF. The CDR3 bases are TGTGCCAGCGGGGGACAGGGGGCCGGCACTGAAGCTTTCTTT.

V gene TRBV4-3 combines with J gene TRBJ1-2, with 8 bases identical to TRBD1. With 0 bases clipped from V and 5 bases from J, the junction kept 14 bases outside the gene matches. The CDR3 has 18 amino acids. CDR1 is LGHNA and CDR2 is YSLEER in the germline V gene. DNA for the CDR3: TGCGCCAGCAGCCAAGATGGGGCAGGGGGCCTGCCCGGTTATGGCTACACCTTC. This sequence encodes CASSQDGAGGLPGYGYTF.

The J gene is TRBJ2-5, the V gene TRBV5-1; 9 bases are shared with TRBD1. Germline lookup yields CDR1 SGHRS and CDR2 YFSETQ. The CDR3 contains 16 residues. Losses at the gene ends were 4 bases for V and 0 bases for J; bases not matched to a gene: 7. CDR3 coding DNA: TGCGCCAGCAGCCGCGGAGGACAGGGGTACCAAGAGACCCAGTACTTC. As protein: CASSRGGQGYQETQYF.

Only one count was recorded for this clone. The chain carries TRBV7-6 and TRBJ2-1; 10 bases are shared with TRBD2. CDR3 length: 14 amino acids. V lost 2 bases, J lost 8 bases, and 3 bases stayed unmatched. Germline V gene lookup returns CDR1 SGHVS and CDR2 FNYEAQ. The CDR3 DNA sequence: TGTGCCAGCAGCTTAAGCGGGAGGGCCCATGAGCAGTTCTTC. Its translation: CASSLSGRAHEQFF.

This clone was found many times. As DNA, the CDR3 is TGCGCCAGCAGCCATGGTCTAGCGGGGGATGCCACAGATACGCAGTATTTT. Translation gives CASSHGLAGDATDTQYF. V and J are TRBV4-3 and TRBJ2-3, with 10 bases that match TRBD2. V dropped 3 bases and J dropped 2; count of bases not matched to a gene: 8. The CDR3 is made up of 17 amino acids. The V gene's germline CDR1 is LGHNA and CDR2 YSLEER.

The V and J genes are TRBV5-6 and TRBJ2-3; TRBD2 might be the D (6 bases). The CDR3 spans 13 residues. CDR1 and CDR2 from the germline V gene are SGHDT and YYEEEE. Trimming took off 4 bases at V and 4 bases at J, with 10 bases between the two ends. CDR3 DNA: TGTGCCAGCAGCCCCTGGGGGGCAGATACGCAGTATTTT. Amino acids: CASSPWGADTQYF.

The CDR3 region is CASSSITSGVSYEQYF. The CDR3 coding sequence is TGTGCCAGCAGCTCTATAACTAGCGGTGTCTCCTACGAGCAGTACTTC. The chain links TRBV6-2 or TRBV6-3 to TRBJ2-7; 8 bases match TRBD2. V shed 6 bases, J shed 0 bases, and the junction held 10 bases outside the gene matches. This CDR3 has 16 amino acids. In germline, CDR1 is MNHEY, CDR2 SVGEGT.

The chain has TRBV5-4 and TRBJ2-1; 9 bases are a match to TRBD2. The J segment lost 7 bases and the V segment lost 0 bases, leaving 5 bases of the junction unmatched. The CDR3 spans 15 residues. Germline-derived CDR1 and CDR2 are SGHNT and YYREEE (reference sequence). The CDR3 DNA sequence: TGTGCCAGCAGCTTGGTTGCGGGGGGGCTTAATGAGCAGTTCTTC. Protein product: CASSLVAGGLNEQFF.

The rearrangement uses TRBV28 and TRBJ2-5, with D tentatively TRBD1 (5 bases). V was clipped by 5 bases and J by 5 bases, with 18 bases between them. Per germline, CDR1 MDHEN and CDR2 SYDVKM. CDR3 length: 15 amino acids. In nucleotides, the CDR3 is TGTGCCAGCAGTCTCCTCGACAGTACCGTTGAGACCCAGTACTTC. This sequence encodes CASSLLDSTVETQYF.

V and J are TRBV2 and TRBJ2-2; 8 nucleotides line up with TRBD2. The V and J ends lost 5 bases and 0 bases, in that order; junction bases with no gene match: 5. Per germline, CDR1 SNHLY and CDR2 FYNNEI. This CDR3 has 16 amino acids. Here the CDR3 DNA reads TGTGCCAGCAGTAGAGCGGGGGCGGCGAACACCGGGGAGCTGTTTTTT. Translation: CASSRAGAANTGELFF.

Only a few counts were recorded for this clone. The chain recombines TRBV18 with TRBJ1-1, with a possible D match to TRBD1 (5 bases). V was cut by 3 bases and J by 0 bases, with 17 bases left in between. CDR3 length equals 17 residues. The germline V gene has CDR1 KGHSH and CDR2 LQKENI. The DNA for the CDR3 is TGTGCCAGCTCACCTCTAGATTCTGCCAGGGTGAACACTGAAGCTTTCTTT. It encodes CASSPLDSARVNTEAFF.

The gene calls are TRBV5-6 and TRBJ1-1; D ambiguous. This CDR3 has 15 residues. The germline CDR1 and CDR2 sequences are SGHDT and YYEEEE. Deletions cut 0 bases from V and 7 bases from J, with 16 bases between. DNA for the CDR3: TGTGCCAGCAGCTTGGCAGCCCCACCCAGAGGTGAAGCTTTCTTT. Its protein is CASSLAAPPRGEAFF.

The CDR3 nucleotides are TGTGCCAGCAGTGAAAACAGGGTGGGAACTGAAGCTTTCTTT. It encodes CASSENRVGTEAFF. The chain carries TRBV6-1 and TRBJ1-1, with D perhaps TRBD1 (6 bases). From germline, CDR1 is MNHNS and CDR2 SASEGT. This CDR3 has 14 residues. Trimming took 2 bases from V and 5 from J, leaving 12 bases between them.

The chain recombines TRBV28 with TRBJ1-4; 7 bases line up with TRBD1. The trim removed 5 bases at V and 8 bases at J, leaving 14 bases unmatched. Germline V gives CDR1 MDHEN, CDR2 SYDVKM. The CDR3 consists of 16 residues. CDR3 loop: CASSLPPAGGREKLFF. CDR3 DNA sequence: TGTGCCAGCAGTCTCCCTCCGGCAGGGGGGAGGGAAAAACTGTTTTTT. The full variable domain, rest sourced from reference TRBV28 and TRBJ1-4, is DVKVTQSSRYLVKRTGEKVFLECVQDMDHENMFWYRQDPGLGLRLIYFSYDVKMKEKGDIPEGYSVSREKKERFSLILESASTNQTSMYLCASSLPPAGGREKLFFGSGTQLSVL.

The J gene is TRBJ1-2, the V gene TRBV20-1; 7 bases are shared with TRBD1. This CDR3 is 11 amino acids long. Looked up from germline, CDR1 is DFQATT and CDR2 is SNEGSKA (reference sequence). J was trimmed by 8 bases and V by 4 bases; bases with no gene match: 4. The CDR3 here is CSATDRRGYTF. CDR3 DNA: TGCAGTGCTACGGACAGGCGGGGCTACACCTTC.

There are a few counts of this clone. The chain combines TRBV2 with TRBJ2-7, with a possible D match to TRBD2 (6 bases). The germline CDR1 and CDR2 sequences are SNHLY and FYNNEI. Trimming stripped 7 bases from V and 5 bases from J, with 18 bases between. The CDR3 has 14 amino acids. In nucleotides, the CDR3 is TGTGCCAGCAAATCGGAGGGGCCGGGGCACGAGCAGTACTTC. Translation: CASKSEGPGHEQYF. Looking up the rest from reference TRBV2 and TRBJ2-7 gives the full variable domain: EPEVTQTPSHQVTQMGQEVILRCVPISNHLYFYWYRQILGQKVEFLVSFYNNEISEKSEIFDDQFSVERPDGSNFTLKIRSTKLEDSAMYFCASKSEGPGHEQYFGPGTRLTVT.

The chain combines TRBV7-2 with TRBJ2-1, with D perhaps matching TRBD1 (6 bases). With 5 bases removed from V and 4 bases from J, the gap between germline ends came to 15 bases. In germline, CDR1 is SGHTA, CDR2 FQGNSA. CDR3 length equals 15 residues. CDR3 DNA: TGTGCCAGCAGCCCCTCCGGGCAGGGGTACAATGAGCAGTTCTTC. As protein: CASSPSGQGYNEQFF. Based on the CDR3 plus reference TRBV7-2 and TRBJ2-1, the full variable domain is GAGVSQSPSNKVTEKGKDVELRCDPISGHTALYWYRQSLGQGLEFLIYFQGNSAPDKSGLPSDRFSAERTGGSVSTLTIQRTQQEDSAVYLCASSPSGQGYNEQFFGPGTRLTVL.

The V and J genes are TRBV7-2 and TRBJ2-7; TRBD2 matches at 9 bases. CDR3 size: 16 residues. Trimming took 5 bases from V and 3 from J; bases not matched to a gene: 11. CDR1 SGHTA and CDR2 FQGNSA come from the germline V gene. CDR3 bases: TGTGCCAGCAGCCCCCACTTCTTAGCGGGAGTCTACGAGCAGTACTTC. This gives the protein CASSPHFLAGVYEQYF.

The rearrangement joins TRBV11-2 to TRBJ2-1; 8 positions agree with TRBD1. The CDR3 length is 14 residues. V lost 7 bases, J lost 5 bases, and 7 bases stayed unmatched. Looked up from germline, CDR1 is SGHAT and CDR2 is FQNNGV. The CDR3 region is CASTGGFGHNEQFF. In DNA, the CDR3 is TGTGCCAGCACAGGGGGCTTTGGTCACAATGAGCAGTTCTTC.

This clone came up once. The rearrangement joins TRBV2 to TRBJ2-1, with D uncertain. Germline V CDR1 and CDR2: SNHLY, FYNNEI. V was trimmed by 3 bases and J by 6 bases, leaving 6 bases between them. The CDR3 has 12 amino acids. In nucleotides, the CDR3 is TGTGCCAGCAGTGACTCCCCCAATGAGCAGTTCTTC. Protein: CASSDSPNEQFF. Using reference TRBV2 and TRBJ2-1 for the parts outside the CDR3, the full variable domain is EPEVTQTPSHQVTQMGQEVILRCVPISNHLYFYWYRQILGQKVEFLVSFYNNEISEKSEIFDDQFSVERPDGSNFTLKIRSTKLEDSAMYFCASSDSPNEQFFGPGTRLTVL.

The chain has TRBV11-2 and TRBJ1-1; D gene uncertain. This CDR3 has 12 residues. V was cut by 4 bases and J by 10 bases, with 13 bases left in between. Per germline, CDR1 SGHAT and CDR2 FQNNGV. The DNA of the CDR3 is TGTGCCAGCAGCTCCGACTCACCCCGAGCTTTCTTT. The encoded protein is CASSSDSPRAFF.

This clone was counted once. The chain links TRBV7-2 to TRBJ2-3; 10 nucleotides agree with TRBD2. The CDR3 contains 16 residues. From germline, CDR1 is SGHTA and CDR2 FQGNSA. The J segment lost 6 bases and the V segment lost 0 bases, leaving 6 bases of the junction unmatched. In DNA, the CDR3 is TGTGCCAGCAGCTTAGCAGCGGGGGGGGGAGTCGATACGCAGTATTTT. Amino acid sequence: CASSLAAGGGVDTQYF.

CDR3: CASSFSLVGSPLHF. In nucleotides, the CDR3 is TGTGCCAGCAGCTTCTCGCTAGTAGGTTCACCCCTCCACTTT. This chain links TRBV7-2 with TRBJ1-6; no reliable D call. V was shortened by 3 bases and J by 9 bases, with 12 bases between the two germline ends. CDR1 SGHTA and CDR2 FQGNSA come from the germline V gene. This CDR3 is 14 amino acids long. The complete variable domain, with remaining parts taken from reference TRBV7-2 and TRBJ1-6, reads GAGVSQSPSNKVTEKGKDVELRCDPISGHTALYWYRQSLGQGLEFLIYFQGNSAPDKSGLPSDRFSAERTGGSVSTLTIQRTQQEDSAVYLCASSFSLVGSPLHFGNGTRLTVT.